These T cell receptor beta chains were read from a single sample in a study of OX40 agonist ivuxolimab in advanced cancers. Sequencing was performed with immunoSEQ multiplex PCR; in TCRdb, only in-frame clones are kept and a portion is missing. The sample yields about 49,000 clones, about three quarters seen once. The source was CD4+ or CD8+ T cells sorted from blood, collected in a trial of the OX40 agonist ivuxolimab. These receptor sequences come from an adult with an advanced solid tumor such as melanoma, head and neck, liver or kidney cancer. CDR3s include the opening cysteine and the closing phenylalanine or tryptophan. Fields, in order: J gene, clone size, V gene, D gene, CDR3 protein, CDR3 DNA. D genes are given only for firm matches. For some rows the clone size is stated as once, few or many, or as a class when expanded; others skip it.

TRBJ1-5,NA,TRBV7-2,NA,CASSPRGNQPQHF,TGTGCCAGCAGCCCGAGGGGCAATCAGCCCCAGCATTTT
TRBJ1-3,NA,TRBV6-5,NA,CASRDNPGNTIYF,TGTGCCAGCAGGGATAATCCTGGAAACACCATATATTTT
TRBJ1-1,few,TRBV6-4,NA,CASSPSQGNTEAFF,TGTGCCAGCAGCCCCTCCCAGGGGAACACTGAAGCTTTCTTT
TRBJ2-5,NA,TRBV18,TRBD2,CASSPASGSAETQYF,TGTGCCAGCTCACCAGCTAGCGGGAGCGCAGAGACCCAGTACTTC
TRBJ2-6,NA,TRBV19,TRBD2,CASSIGGLAGVFGANVLTF,TGTGCCAGTAGTATAGGCGGACTAGCGGGAGTATTTGGGGCCAACGTCCTGACTTTC
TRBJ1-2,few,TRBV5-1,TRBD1,CASSPRDRNYGYTF,TGCGCCAGCAGCCCTCGGGACAGAAACTATGGCTACACCTTC
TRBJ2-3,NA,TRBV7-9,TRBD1,CASSLTGGTDTQYF,TGTGCCAGCAGCTTAACAGGGGGAACAGATACGCAGTATTTT
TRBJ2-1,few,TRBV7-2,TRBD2,CASSSYIIAGGNEQFF,TGTGCCAGCAGCTCCTATATTATAGCGGGAGGGAATGAGCAGTTCTTC
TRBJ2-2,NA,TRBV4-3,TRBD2,CASSQQGLTNTGELFF,TGCGCCAGCAGCCAACAGGGACTAACTAACACCGGGGAGCTGTTTTTT
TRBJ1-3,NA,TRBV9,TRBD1,CASSFRTGGVNTIYF,TGTGCCAGCAGCTTTCGGACAGGGGGCGTAAACACCATATATTTT
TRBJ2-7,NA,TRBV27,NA,CASTSSGYEQYF,TGTGCCAGCACATCTTCGGGGTACGAGCAGTACTTC
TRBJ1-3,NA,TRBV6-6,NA,CASSSRVSGNTIYF,TGTGCCAGCAGTTCTCGAGTCTCTGGAAACACCATATATTTT
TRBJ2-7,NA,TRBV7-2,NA,CASSLASRTYEQYF,TGTGCCAGCAGCTTGGCTAGCAGGACCTACGAGCAGTACTTC
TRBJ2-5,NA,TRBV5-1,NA,CASSLSGGATETQYF,TGCGCCAGCAGCTTGAGTGGGGGAGCGACAGAGACCCAGTACTTC
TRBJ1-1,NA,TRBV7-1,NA,CASSLPGIEAFF,TGTGCCAGCAGCCTACCCGGCATTGAAGCTTTCTTT
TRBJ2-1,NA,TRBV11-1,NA,CASSLARRLYNEQFF,TGTGCCAGCAGCTTAGCCCGCAGACTCTACAATGAGCAGTTCTTC
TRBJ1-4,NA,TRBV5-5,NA,CASSLVGWNEKLFF,TGTGCCAGCAGCTTGGTTGGTTGGAATGAAAAACTGTTTTTT
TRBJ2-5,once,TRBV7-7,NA,CASSLVNGAETQYF,TGTGCCAGCAGCTTAGTGAATGGGGCAGAGACCCAGTACTTC
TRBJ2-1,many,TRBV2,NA,CASRGRSNNEQFF,TGTGCCAGCAGGGGTCGGTCTAACAATGAGCAGTTCTTC
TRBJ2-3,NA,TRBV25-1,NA,CASSEPVGTSQYF,TGTGCCAGCAGTGAACCCGTCGGGACCTCGCAGTATTTT
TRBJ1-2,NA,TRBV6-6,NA,CASSRGRDRGYTF,TGTGCCAGCAGCCGAGGCAGGGATCGGGGCTACACCTTC
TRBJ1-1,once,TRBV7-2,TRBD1,CAGSLGGQGEAFF,TGTGCCGGCAGCTTAGGGGGCCAGGGTGAAGCTTTCTTT
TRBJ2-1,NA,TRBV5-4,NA,CASSMRSKSSYNEQFF,TGTGCCAGCAGCATGCGGTCGAAGAGCTCCTACAATGAGCAGTTCTTC
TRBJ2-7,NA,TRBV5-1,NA,CASSRQSRGENEQYF,TGCGCCAGCAGCCGCCAAAGTAGGGGGGAGAACGAGCAGTACTTC
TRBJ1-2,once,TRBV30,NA,CAWSRRGCGYTF,TGTGCCTGGAGCCGCAGGGGCTGTGGCTACACCTTC
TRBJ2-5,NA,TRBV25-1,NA,CASSERETSEETQYF,TGTGCCAGCAGTGAACGGGAGACGTCCGAAGAGACCCAGTACTTC
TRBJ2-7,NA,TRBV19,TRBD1,CASRIKGQGAYEQYF,TGTGCCAGTAGAATTAAGGGACAGGGGGCGTACGAGCAGTACTTC
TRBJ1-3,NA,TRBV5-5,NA,CASSLDEVGNTIYF,TGTGCCAGCAGCTTGGATGAGGTTGGAAACACCATATATTTT
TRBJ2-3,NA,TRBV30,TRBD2,CAWSADTPSGRGTDTQYF,TGTGCCTGGAGCGCTGACACACCTAGCGGGAGAGGAACAGATACGCAGTATTTT
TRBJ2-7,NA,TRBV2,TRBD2,CATQRDTTGYEQYF,TGTGCCACACAGCGGGATACTACGGGATACGAGCAGTACTTC
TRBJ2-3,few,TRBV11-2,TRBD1,CASSSRPGTGDTQYF,TGTGCCAGCAGCTCTAGACCCGGGACAGGGGATACGCAGTATTTT
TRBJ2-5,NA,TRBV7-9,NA,CASSLQLGGTETQYF,TGTGCCAGCAGCCTACAACTAGGCGGTACAGAGACCCAGTACTTC
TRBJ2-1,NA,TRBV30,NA,CAWSGVAVSSYNEQFF,TGTGCCTGGAGTGGAGTAGCGGTGAGCTCCTACAATGAGCAGTTCTTC
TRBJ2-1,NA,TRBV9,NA,CASSVTAYNEQFF,TGTGCCAGCAGCGTGACGGCCTACAATGAGCAGTTCTTC
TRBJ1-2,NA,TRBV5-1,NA,CASSLDADYGYTF,TGCGCCAGCAGCTTGGATGCAGACTATGGCTACACCTTC
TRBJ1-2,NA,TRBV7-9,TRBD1,CASSQDPQGDGGYTF,TGCGCCAGCAGCCAAGATCCACAGGGGGACGGTGGCTACACCTTC
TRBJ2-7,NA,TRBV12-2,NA,CASPWREETYEQYF,TGTGCAAGTCCTTGGCGGGAAGAAACATACGAGCAGTACTTC
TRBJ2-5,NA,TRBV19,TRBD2,CASSSRGGLAGLQETQYF,TGTGCCAGTAGTTCCAGGGGGGGACTAGCGGGACTACAAGAGACCCAGTACTTC
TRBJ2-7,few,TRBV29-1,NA,CSVQTTEQYF,TGCAGCGTCCAGACTACCGAGCAGTACTTC
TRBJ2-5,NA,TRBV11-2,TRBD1,CASSLGGQGLETQYF,TGTGCCAGCAGCTTAGGGGGACAGGGGCTTGAGACCCAGTACTTC
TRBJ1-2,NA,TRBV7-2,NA,CASSYPGEGRYGYTF,TGTGCCAGCAGCTATCCGGGGGAGGGGAGGTATGGCTACACCTTC